Listed here is a single T cell receptor (beta chain). This sample was included in a study of blood T cell repertoires in COVID-19. Study overall: The study drew acute and convalescent COVID-19 samples from the United States, Italy and Spain. The analysed material was cDNA or gDNA that came from T cells, B-cell-depleted T cells, or PBMCs.

In the authors' workflow: Reference gene primer amplification in the assay estimated nucleated cell counts. The protocol was immunoSEQ multiplex PCR, while the TCRdb copy is restricted to in-frame clones and leaves out a portion. Clonal size and the V and J genes are those of that table, whereas D and trimming came from the DNA. Among under 350,000 clones, 85% were seen once, and the ten largest hold about 7%. The J segment lost 2 bases and the V segment lost 0 bases, leaving 5 bases of the junction unmatched. Germline CDR1 reads SGHDT; CDR2 reads YYEEEE. The CDR3 runs 17 residues. The genes are TRBV5-6 and TRBJ2-4; 10 bases fit TRBD1. The sequencing sample was made of peripheral blood. The TCR was taken from a human donor in a cohort sampled during active COVID-19. The CDR3, as DNA: TGTGCCAGCAGCTTGGGACAGGGGGCGCGGTCCAAAAACATTCAGTACTTC. This translates into CASSLGQGARSKNIQYF.